Following are 18 T cell receptor beta chains from one sample sequenced in a study of T cells in Graves' hyperthyroidism and ophthalmopathy. The CDR3 regions of TCR beta were amplified from RNA transcripts. A set of HTBI primers served as the primers for a first-round RT-PCR of the TCR CDR3. TCRdb re-called the multiplex PCR reads with MiXCR, one entry per CDR3 protein. This sample has about 540,000 distinct CDR3 sequences, with about 43% found just once. Sequencing was carried out using peripheral blood or thyroid tissue (not recorded which). These receptors were taken from a woman in her late teens or twenties with Graves' hyperthyroidism.

This chain uses TRBV7-8 with TRBJ1-2, with 9 bases lining up with TRBD1. J lost 4 bases, V lost 5 bases, and 14 bases had no gene match. The CDR3 totals 17 residues. CDR1 is SGHVS, CDR2 FQNEAQ, per germline. The CDR3: CASSEDGTGIRGYGYTF. In DNA form, the CDR3 reads TGTGCCAGCAGCGAAGACGGGACAGGGATCCGAGGCTATGGCTACACCTTC.

The sample holds many counts of this clonotype. The chain is built from TRBV12-3 or TRBV12-4 and TRBJ2-2; D is perhaps TRBD2 (6 bases). CDR3 length: 15 residues. Trimming left V 6 bases short and J 4 bases short, with 15 bases between. Written as DNA, the CDR3 is TGTGCCAGCAGAACCTGGGGAGGCCTCACCGGGGAGCTGTTTTTT. It specifies CASRTWGGLTGELFF.

This clonotype appeared a few times. The gene calls are TRBV7-2 and TRBJ2-3, with a weak D call TRBD2 (6 bases). Germline CDR1 SGHTA, CDR2 FQGNSA. Trimming stripped 5 bases from V and 0 bases from J, with 12 bases between. This CDR3 has 15 amino acids. The CDR3 DNA is TGTGCCAGCAGCCCCATTAGCGGAAGCACAGATACGCAGTATTTT. It is translated as CASSPISGSTDTQYF.

The rearrangement joins TRBV5-5 to TRBJ1-2; maybe TRBD1 (5 bases). Trimming removed 3 bases at V and 2 bases at J, with 11 bases between. Germline assignment: CDR1 SGHKS and CDR2 YYEKEE (reference sequence). The CDR3 contains 14 residues. In nucleotides, the CDR3 is TGTGCCAGCAGCTCGGGACGAAGGAACTATGGCTACACCTTC. Its translation: CASSSGRRNYGYTF. Supplemented by reference TRBV5-5 and TRBJ1-2, the full variable domain reads DAGVTQSPTHLIKTRGQQVTLRCSPISGHKSVSWYQQVLGQGPQFIFQYYEKEERGRGNFPDRFSARQFPNYSSELNVNALLLGDSALYLCASSSGRRNYGYTFGSGTRLTVV.

This clonotype was detected many times. The chain joins TRBV20-1 to TRBJ2-7, with a weak D call TRBD1 (6 bases). The germline V gene encodes CDR1 DFQATT and CDR2 SNEGSKA (reference sequence). The CDR3 is 15 amino acids. V lost 2 bases to trimming and J lost 0 bases, with 14 bases between them. CDR3 coding DNA: TGCAGTGCTAGAACCCGGGACACGATCTCCTACGAGCAGTACTTC. This codes for CSARTRDTISYEQYF.

The chain has TRBV7-3 and TRBJ1-1; weak D call: TRBD1 (6 bases). The CDR3 contains 11 residues. Germline assignment: CDR1 SGHTA and CDR2 FQGTGA. CDR3 amino acids: CARHRDTEAFF. CDR3 bases: TGTGCTAGACACAGGGACACTGAAGCTTTCTTT.

The chain uses TRBV2 and TRBJ2-7, with 9 bases identical to TRBD2. The CDR3 is 12 amino acids. Germline lookup yields CDR1 SNHLY and CDR2 FYNNEI. The CDR3 loop reads CASYLAGYEQYF. CDR3 nucleotide sequence: TGTGCTAGTTACCTAGCGGGGTACGAGCAGTACTTC.

This clonotype was found a few times. This chain joins TRBV27 and TRBJ1-2; the D is unclear. V gave up 6 bases and J gave up 2 bases, with 10 bases separating them. Germline CDR1 MNHEY, CDR2 SMNVEV (reference sequence). The CDR3 consists of 13 residues. The CDR3 protein is CASSSDRNYGYTF. The CDR3 DNA follows: TGTGCCAGCAGCTCTGATCGGAACTATGGCTACACCTTC.

The chain employs TRBV14 and TRBJ1-4; D remains unclear. The germline V and J ends were trimmed by 0 bases and 7 bases, with 15 bases remaining between them. This CDR3 has 16 residues. Germline lookup yields CDR1 SGHDN and CDR2 FVKESK. CDR3: CASSQDGPWGGEKLFF. The CDR3 region has the DNA TGTGCCAGCAGCCAAGACGGACCGTGGGGAGGTGAAAAACTGTTTTTT.

The chain uses TRBV14 and TRBJ2-7; D gene uncertain. The J call is in doubt because the DNA end fits TRBJ2-1 better. This CDR3 is 12 amino acids long. Germline CDR1 and CDR2: SGHDN and FVKESK. CDR3 nucleotide sequence: TGTGCCAGCAGCCACCCTAGATATGAGCAGTTCTTC. It codes for CASSHPRYEQFF.

The chain joins TRBV20-1 to TRBJ2-7; possibly TRBD2 for D (6 bases). The germline V gene has CDR1 DFQATT and CDR2 SNEGSKA (reference sequence). The germline V and J ends were trimmed by 7 bases and 5 bases, with 12 bases remaining between them. This CDR3 comprises 11 residues. The DNA of the CDR3 is TGCAGTGGGGGACTGGGAGACGAGCAGTACTTC. As protein: CSGGLGDEQYF.

Ten or more counts support this clonotype. This chain uses TRBV20-1 with TRBJ1-2, with D unclear. The CDR3 is 11 amino acids. The germline gives CDR1 DFQATT, CDR2 SNEGSKA (reference sequence). Trimming took 3 bases from V and 4 from J, leaving 6 bases between them. The DNA of the CDR3 is TGCAGTGCTAGGGACGTCTATGGCTACACCTTC. Protein: CSARDVYGYTF.

Note on this clonotype: Possible read error: a much larger clone is one base away. The rearrangement links TRBV6-5 to TRBJ2-5, with D unclear. Trimming cost V 8 bases and J 4 bases, with 11 bases left between them. In germline, CDR1 is MNHEY, CDR2 SVGAGI. CDR3 length equals 12 residues. The CDR3 DNA reads TGTGCCAGCTCTGCCGTACTAGAGACCCAGTACTTC. Translated: CASSAVLETQYF.

This clonotype was observed at least ten times. The rearrangement links TRBV2 to TRBJ2-2, with 9 nucleotides matching TRBD2. Germline assignment: CDR1 SNHLY and CDR2 FYNNEI. With V trimmed by 3 bases and J by 3 bases, 8 bases remained unmatched. The CDR3 covers 17 residues. The CDR3 sequence is CASSEASGTEDTGELFF. Written as DNA, the CDR3 is TGTGCCAGCAGTGAGGCTAGCGGGACCGAGGACACCGGGGAGCTGTTTTTT.

The chain carries TRBV11-3 and TRBJ1-2; TRBD1 matches 8 bases. Per the germline V gene, CDR1 is SGHNT and CDR2 is YENEEA. Trimming at V came to 1 base and at J to 3 bases, leaving 7 bases not matched to a gene. The CDR3 runs to 16 residues. CDR3 loop: CASSLGYRGNDYGYTF. CDR3 bases: TGTGCCAGCAGCTTAGGATACAGGGGGAACGACTATGGCTACACCTTC.

V usage is TRBV2 and J usage is TRBJ1-5, with D uncertain. Germline V lookup: CDR1 SNHLY, CDR2 FYNNEI. The CDR3 is 15 amino acids. V lost 6 bases, J lost 3 bases, and 15 bases lay in between. This chain's CDR3 is CASSVEEAHNQPQHF. CDR3 nucleotides: TGTGCCAGCAGCGTTGAGGAGGCCCACAATCAGCCCCAGCATTTT.

This clonotype occurred many times. The germline gene is not matched at one end of the junction; a read error may be the cause. The chain carries TRBV7-9 and TRBJ1-1, with unresolved D. The CDR3 totals 11 residues. Germline assignment: CDR1 SEHNR and CDR2 FQNEAQ (reference sequence). The chain's CDR3 is CASSVATGAFF. CDR3 nucleotides: TGTGCCAGCAGTGTAGCTACTGGAGCTTTCTTT.

This clonotype showed up just a few times. The rearrangement joins TRBV6-5 to TRBJ2-5; D may be TRBD2 (5 bases). With 4 bases removed from V and 5 bases from J, the gap between germline ends came to 8 bases. Germline CDR1 is MNHEY and CDR2 is SVGAGI. CDR3 length equals 12 residues. The CDR3 reads CASSFQRETQYF. The CDR3 DNA follows: TGTGCCAGCAGTTTTCAGCGGGAGACCCAGTACTTC.